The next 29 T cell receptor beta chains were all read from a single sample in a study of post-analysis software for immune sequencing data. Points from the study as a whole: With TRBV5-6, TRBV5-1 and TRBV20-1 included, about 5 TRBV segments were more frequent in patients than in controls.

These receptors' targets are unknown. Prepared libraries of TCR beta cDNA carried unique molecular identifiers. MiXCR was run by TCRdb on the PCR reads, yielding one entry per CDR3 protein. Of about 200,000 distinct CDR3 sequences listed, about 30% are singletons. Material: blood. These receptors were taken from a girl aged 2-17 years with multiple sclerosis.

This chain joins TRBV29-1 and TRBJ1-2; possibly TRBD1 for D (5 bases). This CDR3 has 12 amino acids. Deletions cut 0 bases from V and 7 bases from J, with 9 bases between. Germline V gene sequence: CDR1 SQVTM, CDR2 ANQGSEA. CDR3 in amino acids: CSVEEGASGYTF. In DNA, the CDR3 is TGCAGCGTTGAAGAAGGGGCTTCTGGCTACACCTTC.

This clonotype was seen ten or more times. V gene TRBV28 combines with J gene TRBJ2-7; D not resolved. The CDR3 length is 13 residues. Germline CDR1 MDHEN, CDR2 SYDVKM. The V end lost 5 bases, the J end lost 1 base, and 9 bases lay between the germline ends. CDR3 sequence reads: CASSGSLSYEQYF. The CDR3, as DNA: TGTGCCAGCAGTGGGTCCTTATCCTACGAGCAGTACTTC.

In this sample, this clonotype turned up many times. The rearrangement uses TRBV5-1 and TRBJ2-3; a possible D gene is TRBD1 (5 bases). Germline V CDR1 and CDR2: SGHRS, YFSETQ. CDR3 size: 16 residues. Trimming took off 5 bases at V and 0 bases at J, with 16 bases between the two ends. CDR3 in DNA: TGCGCCAGCAGGGGCCAGACAGCTTCTAGCACAGATACGCAGTATTTT. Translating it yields CASRGQTASSTDTQYF.

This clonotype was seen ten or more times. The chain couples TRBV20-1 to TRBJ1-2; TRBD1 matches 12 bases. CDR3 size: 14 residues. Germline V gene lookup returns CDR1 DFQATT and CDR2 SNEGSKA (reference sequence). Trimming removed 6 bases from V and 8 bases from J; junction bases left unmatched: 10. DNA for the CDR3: TGCAGTGCGAGAACCGGGACAGGGGGCCAGGGCTACACCTTC. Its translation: CSARTGTGGQGYTF.

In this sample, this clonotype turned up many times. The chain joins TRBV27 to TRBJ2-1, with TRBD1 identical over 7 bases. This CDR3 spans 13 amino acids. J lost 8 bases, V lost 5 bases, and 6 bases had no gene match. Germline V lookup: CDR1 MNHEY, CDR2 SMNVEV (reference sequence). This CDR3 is CASSVNRGDEQFF. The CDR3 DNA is TGTGCCAGCAGTGTAAACAGGGGCGATGAGCAGTTCTTC.

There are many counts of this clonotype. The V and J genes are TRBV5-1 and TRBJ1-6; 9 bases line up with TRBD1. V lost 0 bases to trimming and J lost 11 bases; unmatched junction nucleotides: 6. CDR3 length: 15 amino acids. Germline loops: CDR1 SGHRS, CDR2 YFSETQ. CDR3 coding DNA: TGCGCCAGCAGCTTGGAGGGGACAGGGTTAGCACCCCTCCACTTT. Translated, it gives CASSLEGTGLAPLHF.

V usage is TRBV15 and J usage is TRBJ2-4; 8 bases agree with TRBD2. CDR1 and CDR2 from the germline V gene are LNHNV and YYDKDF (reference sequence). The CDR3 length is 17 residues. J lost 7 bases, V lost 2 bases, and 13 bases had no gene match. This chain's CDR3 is CATSRQAGAGSLNIQYF. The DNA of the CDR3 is TGTGCCACCAGCAGACAAGCGGGGGCAGGGTCCCTCAACATTCAGTACTTC.

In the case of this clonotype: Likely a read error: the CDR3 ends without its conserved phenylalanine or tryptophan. The CDR3 loop is CASSDDSNYGYTS. DNA for the CDR3: TGTGCCAGCAGCGATGACAGCAACTATGGCTACACCTCC. The chain employs TRBV7-9 and TRBJ1-2; D possibly corresponds to TRBD1 (5 bases). The CDR3 extends over 13 amino acids. Germline V gene sequence: CDR1 SEHNR, CDR2 FQNEAQ (reference sequence). Between the trimmed V and J ends, which lost 5 bases and 2 bases, there was a span of 9 bases.

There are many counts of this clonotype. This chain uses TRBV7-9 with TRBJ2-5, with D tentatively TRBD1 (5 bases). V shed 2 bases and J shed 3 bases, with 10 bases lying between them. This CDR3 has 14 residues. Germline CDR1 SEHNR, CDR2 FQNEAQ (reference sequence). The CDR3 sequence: CASSLMAGKETQYF. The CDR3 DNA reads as TGTGCCAGCAGCTTAATGGCAGGGAAAGAGACCCAGTACTTC. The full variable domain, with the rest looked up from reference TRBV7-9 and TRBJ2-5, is DTGVSQNPRHKITKRGQNVTFRCDPISEHNRLYWYRQTLGQGPEFLTYFQNEAQLEKSRLLSDRFSAERPKGSFSTLEIQRTEQGDSAMYLCASSLMAGKETQYFGPGTRLLVL.

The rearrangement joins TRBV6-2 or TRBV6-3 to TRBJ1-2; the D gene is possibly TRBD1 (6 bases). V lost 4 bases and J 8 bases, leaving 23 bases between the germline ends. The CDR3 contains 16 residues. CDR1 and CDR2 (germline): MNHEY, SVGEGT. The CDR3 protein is CASSLRRVMGGKGYTF. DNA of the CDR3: TGTGCCAGCAGTTTACGGCGGGTCATGGGGGGCAAGGGCTACACCTTC.

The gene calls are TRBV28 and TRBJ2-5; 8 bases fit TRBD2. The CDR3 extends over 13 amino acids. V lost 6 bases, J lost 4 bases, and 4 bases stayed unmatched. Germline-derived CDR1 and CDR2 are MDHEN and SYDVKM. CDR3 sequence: CASSSGRGETQYF. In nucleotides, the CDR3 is TGTGCCAGCAGCAGCGGGAGAGGAGAGACCCAGTACTTC.

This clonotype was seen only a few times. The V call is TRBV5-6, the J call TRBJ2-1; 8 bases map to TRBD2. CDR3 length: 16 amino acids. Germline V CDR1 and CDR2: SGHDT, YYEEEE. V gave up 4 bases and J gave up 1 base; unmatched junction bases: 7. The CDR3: CASSPSGRRSYNEQFF. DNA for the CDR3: TGTGCCAGCAGCCCGAGCGGGAGACGATCCTACAATGAGCAGTTCTTC.

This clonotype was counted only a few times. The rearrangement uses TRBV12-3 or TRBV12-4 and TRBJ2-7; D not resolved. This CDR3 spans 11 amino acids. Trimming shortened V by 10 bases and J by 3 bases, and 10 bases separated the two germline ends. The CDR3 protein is CANSPNYEQYF. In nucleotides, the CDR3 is TGTGCCAACAGCCCCAACTACGAGCAGTACTTC.

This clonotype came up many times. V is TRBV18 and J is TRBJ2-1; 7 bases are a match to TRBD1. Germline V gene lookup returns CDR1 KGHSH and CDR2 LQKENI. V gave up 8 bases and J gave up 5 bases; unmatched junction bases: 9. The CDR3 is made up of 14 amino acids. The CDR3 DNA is TGTGCCAGCCGAGAGGGACAGATCGACAATGAGCAGTTCTTC. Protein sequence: CASREGQIDNEQFF.

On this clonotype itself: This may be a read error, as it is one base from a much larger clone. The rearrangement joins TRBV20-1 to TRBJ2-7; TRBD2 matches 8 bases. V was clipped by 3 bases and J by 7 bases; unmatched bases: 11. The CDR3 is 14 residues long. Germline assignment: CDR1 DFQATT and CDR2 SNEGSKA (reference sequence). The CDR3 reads CSARRLAGYNEQYF. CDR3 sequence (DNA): TGCAGTGCTAGGAGGTTAGCGGGATACAATGAGCAGTACTTC.

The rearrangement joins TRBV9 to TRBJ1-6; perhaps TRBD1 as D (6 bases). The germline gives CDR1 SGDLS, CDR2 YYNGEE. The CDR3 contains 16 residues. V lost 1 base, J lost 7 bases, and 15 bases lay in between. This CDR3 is CASSVMGTGRNSPLHF. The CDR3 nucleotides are TGTGCCAGCAGCGTAATGGGTACAGGGCGGAATTCACCCCTCCACTTT.

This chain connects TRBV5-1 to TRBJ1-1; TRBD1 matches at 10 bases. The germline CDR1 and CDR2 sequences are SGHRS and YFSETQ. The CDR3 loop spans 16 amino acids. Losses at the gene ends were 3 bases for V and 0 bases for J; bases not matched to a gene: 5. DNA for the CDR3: TGCGCCAGCAGCTCCTGGGACAGGGGCTTGAACACTGAAGCTTTCTTT. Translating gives CASSSWDRGLNTEAFF.

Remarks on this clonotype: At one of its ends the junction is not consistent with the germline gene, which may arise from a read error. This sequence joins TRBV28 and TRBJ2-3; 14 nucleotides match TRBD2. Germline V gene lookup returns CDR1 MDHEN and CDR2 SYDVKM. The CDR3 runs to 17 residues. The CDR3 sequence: CVSSPRLAGGPRDTQYF. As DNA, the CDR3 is TGTGTCAGCAGTCCGAGACTAGCGGGAGGGCCCAGAGATACGCAGTATTTT.

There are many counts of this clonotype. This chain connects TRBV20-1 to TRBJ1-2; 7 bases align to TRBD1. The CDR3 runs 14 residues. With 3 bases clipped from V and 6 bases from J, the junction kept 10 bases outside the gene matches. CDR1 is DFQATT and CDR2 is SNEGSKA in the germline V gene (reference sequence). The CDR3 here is CSASPGQAADGYTF. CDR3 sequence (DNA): TGCAGTGCTAGCCCAGGACAGGCTGCAGATGGCTACACCTTC.

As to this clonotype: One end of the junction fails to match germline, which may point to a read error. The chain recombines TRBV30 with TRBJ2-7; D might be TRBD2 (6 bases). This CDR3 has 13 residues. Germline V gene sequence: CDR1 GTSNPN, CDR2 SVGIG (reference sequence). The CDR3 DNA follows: TGTGCCTGGAGAGGAACGGGGAGGCACGAGCGGTACTTC. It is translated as CAWRGTGRHERYF.

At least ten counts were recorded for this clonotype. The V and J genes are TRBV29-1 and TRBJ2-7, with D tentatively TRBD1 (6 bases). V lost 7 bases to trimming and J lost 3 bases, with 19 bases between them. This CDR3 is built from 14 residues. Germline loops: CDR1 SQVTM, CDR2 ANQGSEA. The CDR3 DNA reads TGCAGCGCTACGAGCAGGGCAGGGGTCTACGAGCAGTACTTC. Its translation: CSATSRAGVYEQYF.

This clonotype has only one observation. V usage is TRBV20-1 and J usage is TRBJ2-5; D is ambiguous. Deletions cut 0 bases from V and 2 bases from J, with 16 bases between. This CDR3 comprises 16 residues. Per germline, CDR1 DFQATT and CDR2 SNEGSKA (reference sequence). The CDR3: CSAREDQKPSQETQYF. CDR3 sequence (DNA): TGCAGTGCTAGAGAAGACCAAAAGCCATCGCAAGAGACCCAGTACTTC.

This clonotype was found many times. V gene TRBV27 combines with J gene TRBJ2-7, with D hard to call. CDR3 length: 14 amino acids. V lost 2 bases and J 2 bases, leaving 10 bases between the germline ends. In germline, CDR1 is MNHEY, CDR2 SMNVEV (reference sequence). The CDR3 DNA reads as TGTGCCAGCAGTTTAGGACGGACCACCTACGAGCAGTACTTC. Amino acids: CASSLGRTTYEQYF.

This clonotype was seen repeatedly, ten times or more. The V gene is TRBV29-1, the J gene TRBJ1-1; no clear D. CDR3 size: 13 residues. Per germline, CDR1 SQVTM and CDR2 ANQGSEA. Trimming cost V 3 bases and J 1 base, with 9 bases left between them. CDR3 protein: CSVEYRKNTEAFF. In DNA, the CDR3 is TGCAGCGTTGAGTACCGGAAGAACACTGAAGCTTTCTTT.

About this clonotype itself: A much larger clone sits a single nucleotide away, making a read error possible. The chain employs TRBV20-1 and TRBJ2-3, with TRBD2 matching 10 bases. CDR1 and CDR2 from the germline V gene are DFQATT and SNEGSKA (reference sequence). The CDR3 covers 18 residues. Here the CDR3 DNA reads TGCAGTGCTAGAGCGCCTAGCGGGAGTAGTCCTAGCATAGATACGCAGTATTTT. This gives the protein CSARAPSGSSPSIDTQYF.

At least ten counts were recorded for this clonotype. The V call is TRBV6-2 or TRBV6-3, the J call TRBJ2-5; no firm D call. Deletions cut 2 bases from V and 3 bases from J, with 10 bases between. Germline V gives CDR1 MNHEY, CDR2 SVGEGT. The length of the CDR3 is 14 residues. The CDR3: CASSYTGREETQYF. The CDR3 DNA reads TGTGCCAGCAGTTACACCGGACGGGAAGAGACCCAGTACTTC.

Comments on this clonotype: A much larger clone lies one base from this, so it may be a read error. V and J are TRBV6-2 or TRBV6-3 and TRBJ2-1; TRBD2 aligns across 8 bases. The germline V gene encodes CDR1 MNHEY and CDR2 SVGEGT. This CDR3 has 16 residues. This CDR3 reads CASSSPGAGADNGQFF. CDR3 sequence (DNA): TGTGCCAGCAGTTCCCCGGGAGCGGGGGCCGACAATGGGCAGTTCTTC.

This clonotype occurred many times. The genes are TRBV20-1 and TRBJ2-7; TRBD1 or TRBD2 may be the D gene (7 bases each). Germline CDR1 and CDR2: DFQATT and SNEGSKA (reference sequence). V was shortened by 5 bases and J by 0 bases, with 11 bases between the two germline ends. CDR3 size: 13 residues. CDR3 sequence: CSAQRDSSYEQYF. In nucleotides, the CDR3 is TGCAGTGCTCAGCGGGACAGCTCCTACGAGCAGTACTTC.

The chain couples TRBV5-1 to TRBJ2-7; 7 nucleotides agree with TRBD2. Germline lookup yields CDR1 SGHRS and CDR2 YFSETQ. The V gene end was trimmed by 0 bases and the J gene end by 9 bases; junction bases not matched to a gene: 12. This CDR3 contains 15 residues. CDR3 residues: CASSLVIAGTNGQYF. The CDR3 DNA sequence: TGCGCCAGCAGCTTGGTTATCGCAGGGACTAACGGGCAGTACTTC.